This TCR beta chain was sequenced in a study of T and B cells in COVID-19 patients. Overall study: In the active-infection cohort, about 90% of the roughly 20 patients had comorbidities linked to unfavorable COVID-19 outcome.

Study-level points and caveats: Symptomatic-phase blood samples from mildly ill patients and early samples from severe cases were scarce. No sequencing was yet done of CD4+, regulatory or CD8+ subsets, or of SARS-CoV-2-responsive or tetramer+ sorted cells. The recovered cohort had 2,000 to 3,000 exclusive TCR clusters, including 25 to 35 low generation probability clusters.

BIOMED2 TRB-A/B primer pools were used in multiplex TRB PCR. TCRdb reanalysed the multiplex PCR reads using MiXCR and keeps one entry per CDR3 protein. The table has 4,500 to 6,500 distinct CDR3 sequences, 20% to 30% seen once. From blood, about 250-500 ng of genomic DNA served as TRB template. The CDR3 contains 13 residues. The germline gives CDR1 SGHTA, CDR2 FQGNSA. Trimming stripped 5 bases from V and 7 bases from J, with 14 bases between. This clonotype was seen a handful of times. As yet, its antigen is unknown. The chain combines TRBV7-2 with TRBJ2-5; TRBD1 or TRBD2 may be the D gene (7 bases each). The clonotype was recovered from a human donor with active COVID-19. The sequencing sample was made of blood. The CDR3 DNA is TGTGCCAGCAGCCAGGGGGGGAGGGGGACCCAGTACTTC. Its protein is CASSQGGRGTQYF.